Below, 10 T cell receptor beta chains from the same sample are listed, as sequenced in a study of T cells in Graves' hyperthyroidism and ophthalmopathy. RNA transcripts were the template for amplifying TCR beta CDR3 regions. RT-PCR in the first round (using the HTBI primer set) targeted the TCR CDR3. One entry per CDR3 protein, called by TCRdb with MiXCR from the multiplex PCR reads. Among over 300,000 distinct CDR3 sequences listed, more than 11% were seen once. Sequencing used blood. The receptor source for this set is a woman aged 60-75 years with Graves' hyperthyroidism.

This clonotype was counted ten times or more. The chain has TRBV6-1 and TRBJ1-1, with D unresolved. This CDR3 region has 13 residues. The V and J ends lost 6 bases and 3 bases respectively, with 11 bases between them. Germline assignment: CDR1 MNHNS and CDR2 SASEGT. CDR3 in amino acids: CASSPDTYTEAFF. CDR3 DNA: TGTGCCAGCAGCCCAGACACTTACACTGAAGCTTTCTTT.

This clonotype was recorded many times. The chain has TRBV30 and TRBJ2-1; 7 bases agree with TRBD2. The germline V gene encodes CDR1 GTSNPN and CDR2 SVGIG (reference sequence). The CDR3 is made up of 14 amino acids. V lost 0 bases and J lost 6; bases outside the gene matches: 5. The CDR3 nucleotides read TGTGCCTGGAGTGTATTCGGCGGGAGCAATGAGCAGTTCTTC. Protein product: CAWSVFGGSNEQFF.

This clonotype was seen many times. The V gene is TRBV6-1, the J gene TRBJ2-5; 8 nucleotides agree with TRBD1. Germline V gene data show CDR1 as MNHNS and CDR2 as SASEGT. The CDR3 loop spans 14 amino acids. The junction had 4 bases not matched to a gene; V was cut back by 3 bases and J by 4 bases. CDR3 nucleotides: TGTGCCAGCAGTGATTGGACAGGGTTAGAGACCCAGTACTTC. It encodes CASSDWTGLETQYF.

This clonotype has a handful of counts. The chain carries TRBV11-2 and TRBJ2-1; no clear D gene. CDR3 size: 16 residues. Between the trimmed V and J ends, which lost 5 bases and 6 bases, there was a span of 20 bases. Germline V gene data show CDR1 as SGHAT and CDR2 as FQNNGV. The CDR3 DNA reads as TGTGCCAGCAGCCGCGAAGGCGGTAGAACGGGCAATGAGCAGTTCTTC. This gives the protein CASSREGGRTGNEQFF. Complete variable domain (other parts from reference TRBV11-2 and TRBJ2-1): EAGVAQSPRYKIIEKRQSVAFWCNPISGHATLYWYQQILGQGPKLLIQFQNNGVVDDSQLPKDRFSAERLKGVDSTLKIQPAKLEDSAVYLCASSREGGRTGNEQFFGPGTRLTVL.

At least ten counts were recorded for this clonotype. The rearrangement joins TRBV12-3 or TRBV12-4 to TRBJ2-3, with a weak D call TRBD2 (6 bases). This CDR3 contains 14 residues. Deletions cut 3 bases from V and 5 bases from J, with 12 bases between. CDR3 DNA sequence: TGTGCCAGCAGTTTTGGGGGAGGTGGAGATACGCAGTATTTT. As protein: CASSFGGGGDTQYF.

This clonotype was detected a few times. The chain combines TRBV19 with TRBJ2-3; D gene unclear. This CDR3 has 17 amino acids. Trimming left V 4 bases short and J 1 base short, with 18 bases between. Per germline, CDR1 LNHDA and CDR2 SQIVND (reference sequence). DNA for the CDR3: TGTGCCAGTAGTACCTCCGGAAGCCTGATTCGCACAGATACGCAGTATTTT. Translating gives CASSTSGSLIRTDTQYF.

The rearrangement uses TRBV5-6 and TRBJ1-4; 7 nucleotides align to TRBD1. The CDR3 is 16 residues long. V was clipped by 4 bases and J by 8 bases; unmatched bases: 14. Germline CDR1 reads SGHDT; CDR2 reads YYEEEE. Here the CDR3 DNA reads TGTGCCAGCAGCCACATAAGGCCAGGGGGGACCGAAAAACTGTTTTTT. Residues: CASSHIRPGGTEKLFF.

The sample holds many counts of this clonotype. The chain links TRBV11-2 to TRBJ2-1, with 9 bases identical to TRBD2. CDR1 is SGHAT and CDR2 is FQNNGV in the germline V gene. Losses at the gene ends were 4 bases for V and 0 bases for J; bases not matched to a gene: 7. The CDR3 has 17 residues. In DNA, the CDR3 is TGTGCCAGCAGCTCCCAGACTAGCGGACGCTCCTACAATGAGCAGTTCTTC. This sequence encodes CASSSQTSGRSYNEQFF.

This clonotype was counted ten times or more. This chain uses TRBV30 with TRBJ2-3; no clear D gene. This CDR3 contains 13 residues. V lost 5 bases, J lost 3 bases, and 12 bases lay in between. In germline, CDR1 is GTSNPN, CDR2 SVGIG (reference sequence). The CDR3 protein is CAWFKPWTDTQYF. For the CDR3, the DNA is TGTGCCTGGTTTAAACCCTGGACAGATACGCAGTATTTT. Complete variable domain (other parts from reference TRBV30 and TRBJ2-3): SQTIHQWPATLVQPVGSPLSLECTVEGTSNPNLYWYRQAAGRGLQLLFYSVGIGQISSEVPQNLSASRPQDRQFILSSKKLLLSDSGFYLCAWFKPWTDTQYFGPGTRLTVL.

This clonotype was seen more than once but under ten times. This chain links TRBV4-2 with TRBJ1-4, with TRBD1 as a possible D gene (6 bases). Germline lookup yields CDR1 LGHNA and CDR2 YNFKEQ. This CDR3 is 14 amino acids long. The V gene lost 1 base and the J gene lost 6 bases, with 9 bases spanning the gap. The CDR3: CASSQAKGDEKLFF. The CDR3 DNA reads TGTGCCAGCAGCCAAGCCAAGGGGGATGAAAAACTGTTTTTT.